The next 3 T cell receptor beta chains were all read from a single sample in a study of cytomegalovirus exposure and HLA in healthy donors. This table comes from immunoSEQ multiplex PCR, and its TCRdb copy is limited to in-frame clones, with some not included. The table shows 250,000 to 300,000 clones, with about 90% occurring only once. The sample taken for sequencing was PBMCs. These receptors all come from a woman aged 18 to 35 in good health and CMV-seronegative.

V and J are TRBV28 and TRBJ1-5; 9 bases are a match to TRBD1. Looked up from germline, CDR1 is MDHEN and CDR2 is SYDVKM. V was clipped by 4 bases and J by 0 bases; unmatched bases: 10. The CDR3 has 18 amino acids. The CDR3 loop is CASSSTGQGLYSNQPQHF. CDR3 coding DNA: TGTGCCAGCAGTTCCACCGGACAGGGGTTATATAGCAATCAGCCCCAGCATTTT.

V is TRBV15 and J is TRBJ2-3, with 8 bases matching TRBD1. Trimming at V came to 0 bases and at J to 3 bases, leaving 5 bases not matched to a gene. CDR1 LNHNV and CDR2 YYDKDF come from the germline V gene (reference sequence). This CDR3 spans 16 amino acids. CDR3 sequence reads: CATSREGQGATDTQYF. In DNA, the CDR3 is TGTGCCACCAGCAGAGAAGGACAGGGCGCGACAGATACGCAGTATTTT.

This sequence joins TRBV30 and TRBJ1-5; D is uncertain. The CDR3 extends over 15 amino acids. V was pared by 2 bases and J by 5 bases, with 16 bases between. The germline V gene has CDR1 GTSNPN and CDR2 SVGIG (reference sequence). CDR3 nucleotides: TGTGCCTGGAGTCTCCCTGGGAGGGTAGATCAGCCCCAGCATTTT. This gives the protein CAWSLPGRVDQPQHF.